This T cell receptor (beta chain) emerged from a study of blood T cell repertoires in COVID-19. Study overall: PBMCs, B-cell-depleted T cells, or T cells were the source of the cDNA or gDNA that made up the material.

Profiling relied on immunoSEQ multiplex PCR, and the TCRdb table lists in-frame clones only, not all of them. This sample yields 15,000 to 19,000 clones, of which 80% to 85% are seen a single time; approximately 22% belongs to the top ten. Germline loops: CDR1 MNHEY, CDR2 SMNVEV (reference sequence). The CDR3 consists of 15 residues. With 2 bases clipped from V and 4 bases from J, the junction kept 5 bases outside the gene matches. The sample comprised peripheral blood. This sequence was found in a man at least 80 years old with active or convalescent COVID-19. This chain uses TRBV27 with TRBJ2-7, with 10 bases fitting TRBD1. The CDR3 sequence is CASSLKGTGVYEQYF. The CDR3 region has the DNA TGTGCCAGCAGTTTAAAAGGGACAGGGGTGTACGAGCAGTACTTC.